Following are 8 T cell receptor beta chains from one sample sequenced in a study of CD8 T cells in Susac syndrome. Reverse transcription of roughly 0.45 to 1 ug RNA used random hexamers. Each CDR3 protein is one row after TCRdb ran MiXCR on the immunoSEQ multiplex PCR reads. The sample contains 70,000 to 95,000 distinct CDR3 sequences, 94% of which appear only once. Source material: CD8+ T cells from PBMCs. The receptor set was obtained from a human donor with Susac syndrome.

The CDR3 spells CASSPLGQPGETQYF. CDR3 nucleotides: TGTGCCAGCAGCCCCTTGGGCCAACCGGGAGAGACCCAGTACTTC. The rearrangement uses TRBV7-3 and TRBJ2-5; D uncertain. Germline-derived CDR1 and CDR2 are SGHTA and FQGTGA. V gave up 5 bases and J gave up 4 bases, with 17 bases separating them. CDR3 length: 15 residues.

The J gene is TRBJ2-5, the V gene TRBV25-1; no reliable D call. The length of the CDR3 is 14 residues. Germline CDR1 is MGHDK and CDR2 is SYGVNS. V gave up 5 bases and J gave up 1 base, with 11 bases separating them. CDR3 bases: TGTGCCAGCAGTCCCGCAACGATCCAAGAGACCCAGTACTTC. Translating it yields CASSPATIQETQYF.

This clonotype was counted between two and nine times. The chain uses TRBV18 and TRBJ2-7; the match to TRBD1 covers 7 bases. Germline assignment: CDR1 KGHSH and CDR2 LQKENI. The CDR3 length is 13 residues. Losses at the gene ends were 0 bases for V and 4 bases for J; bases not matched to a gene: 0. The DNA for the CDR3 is TGTGCCAGCTCACCACCGACAGGGTACGAGCAGTACTTC. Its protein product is CASSPPTGYEQYF.

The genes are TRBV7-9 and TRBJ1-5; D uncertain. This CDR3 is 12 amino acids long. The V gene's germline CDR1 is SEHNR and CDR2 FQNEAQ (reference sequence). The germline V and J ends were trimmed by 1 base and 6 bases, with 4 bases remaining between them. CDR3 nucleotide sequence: TGTGCCAGCAGCTTAGATGTTCAGCCCCAGCATTTT. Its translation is CASSLDVQPQHF.

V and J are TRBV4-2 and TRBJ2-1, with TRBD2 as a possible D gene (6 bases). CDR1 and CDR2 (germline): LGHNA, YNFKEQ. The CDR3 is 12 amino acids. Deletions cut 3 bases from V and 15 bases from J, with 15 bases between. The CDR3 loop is CASSQGLQGRFF. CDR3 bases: TGTGCCAGCAGCCAGGGACTTCAGGGCAGGTTCTTC.

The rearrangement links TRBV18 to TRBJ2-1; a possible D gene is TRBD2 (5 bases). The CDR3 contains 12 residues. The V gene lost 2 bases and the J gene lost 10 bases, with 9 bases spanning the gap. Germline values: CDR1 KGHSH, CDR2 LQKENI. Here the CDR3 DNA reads TGTGCCAGCTCACCAGGGTCGGGGGAGCAGTTCTTC. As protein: CASSPGSGEQFF.

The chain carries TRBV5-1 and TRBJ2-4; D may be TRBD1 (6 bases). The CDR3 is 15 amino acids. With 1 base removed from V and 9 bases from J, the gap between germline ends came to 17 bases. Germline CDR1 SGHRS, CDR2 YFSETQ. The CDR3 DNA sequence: TGCGCCAGCAGCTTGTCCCGTGCAGGGGCGGGCATTCAGTACTTC. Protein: CASSLSRAGAGIQYF.

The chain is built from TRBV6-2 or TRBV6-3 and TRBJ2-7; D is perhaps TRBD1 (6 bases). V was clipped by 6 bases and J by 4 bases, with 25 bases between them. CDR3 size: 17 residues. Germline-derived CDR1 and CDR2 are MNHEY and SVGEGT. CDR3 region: CASSDGWGTGTTYEQYF. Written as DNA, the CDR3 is TGTGCCAGCAGCGATGGGTGGGGTACCGGGACAACGTACGAGCAGTACTTC.